A selection of T cell receptor beta chains follows, all from one sample in a study of CD8 T cells in ankylosing spondylitis. MiXCR, applied by TCRdb to the 5' RACE reads, yields one record per CDR3 protein. Altogether about 800,000 distinct CDR3 sequences are present, around 11% being singletons, with the ten largest covering under 0.6%. Sequencing input: blood, either unsorted or a sorted T cell fraction (not recorded which). The receptors here all came from a male donor with ankylosing spondylitis. Both conserved end residues are part of each CDR3. The D gene is left open where the match is weak. A clone size is listed for some rows: how often the clone was seen (once, few, many), or a class if it is expanded.

abundance	d_gene	v_gene	j_gene	CDR3nt	CDR3aa
-	-	TRBV7-7	TRBJ2-5	TGTGCTAGCAGCTTAGGTCGAGGGGATGAGACCCAGTACTTC	CASSLGRGDETQYF
-	-	TRBV30	TRBJ2-4	TGTGCCTGGGGAGACCTAGCCAAAAACATTCAGTACTTC	CAWGDLAKNIQYF
many	-	TRBV9	TRBJ1-5	TGTGCCAGCAGCGTTTCGGGGAGCAATCAGCCCCAGCATTTT	CASSVSGSNQPQHF
few	-	TRBV4-3	TRBJ1-2	TGCGCCAGCAGCCACGGCAGGGAAGGTTATGGCTACACCTTC	CASSHGREGYGYTF
many	TRBD1	TRBV6-5	TRBJ2-6	TGTGCCAGCAGTTCCACAGGGGGCTCTGGGGCCAACGTCCTGACTTTC	CASSSTGGSGANVLTF
-	-	TRBV15	TRBJ1-2	TGTGCCACCAGCAGAGAATTGACAGGCTATGGCTACACCTTC	CATSRELTGYGYTF
-	TRBD1	TRBV7-2	TRBJ1-4	TGTGCCAGCAGCTTAGGGGGGACAGGTGCAACTAATGAAAAACTGTTTTTT	CASSLGGTGATNEKLFF
few	TRBD1	TRBV24-1	TRBJ2-5	TGTGCCACCAGTGACCACGACAGGGGGGAGACCCAGTACTTC	CATSDHDRGETQYF
-	-	TRBV3-1	TRBJ2-3	TGTGCCAGCAGCCAAGATTATGAGACAGATACGCAGTATTTT	CASSQDYETDTQYF
many	TRBD1	TRBV20-1	TRBJ1-1	TGCAGTGCTAGAACAGGGGGGGTGAACACTGAAGCTTTCTTT	CSARTGGVNTEAFF
-	-	TRBV19	TRBJ2-1	TGTGCCAGTAGACCCAGTGCGACCAGATACAATGAGCAGTTCTTC	CASRPSATRYNEQFF
few	TRBD2	TRBV29-1	TRBJ2-1	TGCAGCGGCCGACTAGCGGGAGCTAGAAACAATGAGCAGTTCTTC	CSGRLAGARNNEQFF
-	-	TRBV7-6	TRBJ1-5	TGTGCCAGCAGCCCCTTAGTTGGAAGCAATCAGCCCCAGCATTTT	CASSPLVGSNQPQHF
-	TRBD2	TRBV15	TRBJ2-2	TGTGCCACCAGCACCAGAGGACTAGCGCGCAGGGAGCTGTTTTTT	CATSTRGLARRELFF
few	TRBD2	TRBV29-1	TRBJ2-5	TGCAGCGGGACCGGGACTAGCGGGAGGAACCAAGAGACCCAGTACTTC	CSGTGTSGRNQETQYF
few	TRBD2	TRBV5-5	TRBJ2-3	TGTGCCAGCAGTAAACAGGGCGGGGGGATGGCAGATACGCAGTATTTT	CASSKQGGGMADTQYF
-	-	TRBV20-1	TRBJ2-7	TGCAGTGCTAGCGGTGGACCCGAGCAGTACTTC	CSASGGPEQYF
few	-	TRBV10-3	TRBJ2-7	TGTGCCACAGGGGAAGACTTGCCCTACGAGCAGTACTTC	CATGEDLPYEQYF
few	TRBD1	TRBV11-2	TRBJ2-7	TGTGCCAGTCAGAGGGACAGGGGAACCTACGAGCAGTACTTC	CASQRDRGTYEQYF
many	TRBD1	TRBV7-2	TRBJ1-2	TGTGCCAGCAGCATTGGACAGGGCAATGGCTACACCTTC	CASSIGQGNGYTF
few	-	TRBV9	TRBJ1-5	TGTGCCAGCAGCGCACAAACCTTCAGCGGGCCCCAGCATTTT	CASSAQTFSGPQHF
few	-	TRBV20-1	TRBJ1-4	TGCAGTGCTAGAACACAGTCAACTAATGAAAAACTGTTTTTT	CSARTQSTNEKLFF
few	-	TRBV25-1	TRBJ1-1	TGTGCCAGCAGTGACGGTAACGGGAGGAACACTGAAGCTTTCTTT	CASSDGNGRNTEAFF